A single sample gave rise to the 4 T cell receptor beta chains below, sequenced in a study of blood T cell repertoires in COVID-19 (dated by TCRdb to 2020 to 2022). The receptor library was made with the immunoSEQ multiplex PCR assay. Drawn from immuneACCESS, this table holds only the in-frame rearrangements with V and J called that TCRdb kept. Clones are partly lost; checked studies trace under half to an unresolved V gene and leave the rest unexplained. Present in this sample are hundreds of thousands of clones, approximately 90% of which were seen just once. Together, the top ten hold approximately 6% of the sample. Sequences were obtained from peripheral blood. The source of these receptors is a woman aged 30 to 39 with COVID-19, enrolled during active disease.

The chain uses TRBV7-9 and TRBJ1-5; no definite D call. CDR3 length equals 17 residues. With 5 bases removed from V and 6 bases from J, the gap between germline ends came to 23 bases. Germline V gene sequence: CDR1 SEHNR, CDR2 FQNEAQ (reference sequence). The CDR3, as DNA: TGTGCCAGCAGCCAAGCGCCCCCTGGCATTCGGGGTCAGCCCCAGCATTTT. Amino acid sequence: CASSQAPPGIRGQPQHF.

This sequence joins TRBV6-5 and TRBJ2-7, with 7 bases identical to TRBD1. The germline CDR1 and CDR2 sequences are MNHEY and SVGAGI. The CDR3 contains 14 residues. V lost 7 bases and J lost 4; bases outside the gene matches: 10. The DNA for the CDR3 is TGTGCCAGCAACCTGGACAGGAGCGCTTACGAGCAGTACTTC. It specifies CASNLDRSAYEQYF.

V is TRBV28 and J is TRBJ2-7, with 7 bases lining up with TRBD2. CDR3 size: 14 residues. J gave up 1 base and V 8 bases, and 8 bases lay outside the gene matches. CDR1 is MDHEN, CDR2 SYDVKM, per germline. The CDR3 loop is CASWGGTLSYEQYF. CDR3 coding DNA: TGTGCCAGCTGGGGGGGGACTTTGTCCTACGAGCAGTACTTC.

The chain employs TRBV7-4 and TRBJ2-7; 9 positions agree with TRBD1. CDR3 length equals 17 residues. V lost 4 bases and J lost 6; bases outside the gene matches: 16. In germline, CDR1 is SGHVT, CDR2 SQSDAQ. Written as DNA, the CDR3 is TGTGCCAGCAGCTCAGGGGGCTGGGGACAGGGCCCTGGCGAGCAGTACGTC. Translating it yields CASSSGGWGQGPGEQYV.